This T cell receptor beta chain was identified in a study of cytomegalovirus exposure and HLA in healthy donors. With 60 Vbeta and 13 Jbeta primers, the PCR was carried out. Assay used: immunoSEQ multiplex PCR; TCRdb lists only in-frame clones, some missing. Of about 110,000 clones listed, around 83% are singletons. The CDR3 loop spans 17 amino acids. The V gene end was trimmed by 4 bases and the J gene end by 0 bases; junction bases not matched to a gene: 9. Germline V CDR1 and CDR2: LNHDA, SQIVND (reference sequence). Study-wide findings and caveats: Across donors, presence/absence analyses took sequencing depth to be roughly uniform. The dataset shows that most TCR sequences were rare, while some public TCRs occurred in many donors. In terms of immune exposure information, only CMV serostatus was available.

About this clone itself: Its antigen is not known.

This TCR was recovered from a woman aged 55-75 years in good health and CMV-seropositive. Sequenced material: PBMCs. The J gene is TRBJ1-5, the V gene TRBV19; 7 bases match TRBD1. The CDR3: CASSKRDSRNSNQPQHF. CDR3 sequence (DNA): TGTGCCAGTAGTAAACGGGACAGCCGAAATAGCAATCAGCCCCAGCATTTT.